This TCR beta chain was sequenced for a study of OX40 agonist ivuxolimab in advanced cancers. Overall study results and limits: There was clonal expansion of CD4+ and CD8+ blood T cells by week 6 at 0.1 to 3.0 mg/kg. Among the least clonally expanded were partial responders at 0.1-3.0 mg/kg.

Generated by immunoSEQ multiplex PCR, the TCRdb table keeps only in-frame clones and is missing some. The sample holds around 95,000 clones, roughly 90% seen once. Germline CDR1 and CDR2: SGHNT and YYREEE (reference sequence). The V gene lost 4 bases and the J gene lost 0 bases, with 7 bases spanning the gap. This CDR3 is built from 14 residues. Exclusion of a patient followed from autoimmune disease history or systemic immunosuppression. On this clone: Antigen specificity is unknown.

This chain links TRBV5-4 with TRBJ1-4; the D is unclear. The material was CD4+ or CD8+ T cells sorted from blood, obtained in a trial of the OX40 agonist ivuxolimab. The source is an adult with an advanced solid tumor such as melanoma, head and neck, liver or kidney cancer. The CDR3 spells CASSEQTTNEKLFF. The CDR3 nucleotides are TGTGCCAGCAGCGAACAGACAACTAATGAAAAACTGTTTTTT.